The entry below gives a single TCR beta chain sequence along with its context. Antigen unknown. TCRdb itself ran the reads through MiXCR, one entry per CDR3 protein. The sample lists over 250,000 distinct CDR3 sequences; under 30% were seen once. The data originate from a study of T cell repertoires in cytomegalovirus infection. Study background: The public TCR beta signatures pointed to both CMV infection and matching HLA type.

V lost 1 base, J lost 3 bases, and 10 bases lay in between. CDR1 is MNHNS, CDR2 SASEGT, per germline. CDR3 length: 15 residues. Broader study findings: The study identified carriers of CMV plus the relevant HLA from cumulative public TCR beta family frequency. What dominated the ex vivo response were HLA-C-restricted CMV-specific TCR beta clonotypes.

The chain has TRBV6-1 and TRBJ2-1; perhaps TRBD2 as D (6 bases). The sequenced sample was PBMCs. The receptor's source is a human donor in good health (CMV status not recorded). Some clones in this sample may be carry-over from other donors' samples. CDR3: CASSEGGRLYNEQFF. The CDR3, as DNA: TGTGCCAGCAGTGAAGGTGGGAGGCTCTACAATGAGCAGTTCTTC.